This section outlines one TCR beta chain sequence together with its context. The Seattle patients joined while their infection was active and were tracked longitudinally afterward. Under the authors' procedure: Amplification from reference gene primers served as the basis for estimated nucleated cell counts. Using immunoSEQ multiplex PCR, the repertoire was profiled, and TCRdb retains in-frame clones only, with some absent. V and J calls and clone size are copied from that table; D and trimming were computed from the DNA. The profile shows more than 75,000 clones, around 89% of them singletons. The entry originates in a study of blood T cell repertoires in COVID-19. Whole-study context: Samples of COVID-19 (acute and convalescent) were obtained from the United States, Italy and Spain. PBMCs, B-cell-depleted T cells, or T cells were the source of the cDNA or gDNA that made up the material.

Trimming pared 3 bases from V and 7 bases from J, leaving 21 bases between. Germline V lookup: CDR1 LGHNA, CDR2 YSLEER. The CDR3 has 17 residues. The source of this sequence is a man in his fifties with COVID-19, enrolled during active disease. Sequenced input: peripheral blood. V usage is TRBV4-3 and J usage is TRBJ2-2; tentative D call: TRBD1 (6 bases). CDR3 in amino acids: CASSQRGGRGRDGELFF. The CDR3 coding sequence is TGCGCCAGCAGCCAGAGAGGGGGAAGGGGTCGAGACGGGGAGCTGTTTTTT.